What follows are 17 T cell receptor beta chains derived from one specimen sequenced in a study of cytomegalovirus exposure and HLA in healthy donors. Use of 60 Vbeta and 13 Jbeta primers characterized the PCR. Method: immunoSEQ multiplex PCR; TCRdb's copy keeps in-frame clones and lacks some. The sample lists roughly 100,000 clones, under 85% occurring once. Sequenced material: PBMCs. Receptors originate from a man aged 18 to 35 in good health and CMV-seronegative.

The chain joins TRBV27 to TRBJ1-2; unclear D gene. Looked up from germline, CDR1 is MNHEY and CDR2 is SMNVEV (reference sequence). Trimming cost V 5 bases and J 4 bases, with 11 bases left between them. CDR3 size: 13 residues. DNA for the CDR3: TGTGCCAGCAGTCCCTCTCTTTTCTATGGCTACACCTTC. Protein: CASSPSLFYGYTF.

DNA for the CDR3: TGTGCCAGCAGCTTATCGCTAGCGGGACCCCAAAACATTCAGTACTTC. Its protein is CASSLSLAGPQNIQYF. The gene calls are TRBV7-3 and TRBJ2-4; 9 bases line up with TRBD2. CDR3 size: 16 residues. After removal of 2 bases from V and 5 bases from J, the junction contained 7 bases not matched to a gene. Per germline, CDR1 SGHTA and CDR2 FQGTGA.

J is TRBJ1-3 and V is TRBV5-8; D is uncertain. Germline assignment: CDR1 SGHTS and CDR2 YDEGEE. Trimming cost V 4 bases and J 0 bases, with 14 bases left between them. CDR3 length: 16 residues. The CDR3 coding sequence is TGTGCCAGCAGCCCCCATATAGTTAGCTCTGGAAACACCATATATTTT. The encoded protein is CASSPHIVSSGNTIYF.

There are a few counts of this clone. The genes are TRBV11-2 and TRBJ2-1; D possibly corresponds to TRBD2 (5 bases). The germline V and J ends were trimmed by 5 bases and 4 bases, with 15 bases remaining between them. The CDR3 consists of 15 residues. Germline lookup yields CDR1 SGHAT and CDR2 FQNNGV. For the CDR3, the DNA is TGTGCCAGCAGCCCCGTAGGGTCGGGGTACAATGAGCAGTTCTTC. It encodes CASSPVGSGYNEQFF.

The rearrangement joins TRBV19 to TRBJ1-4; D is ambiguous. The germline V gene has CDR1 LNHDA and CDR2 SQIVND (reference sequence). V was pared by 3 bases and J by 10 bases, with 6 bases between. There are 11 residues in the CDR3. The CDR3 region has the DNA TGTGCCAGTAGTATCGGAGGAAAACTGTTTTTT. Amino acid sequence: CASSIGGKLFF.

The J gene is TRBJ1-2, the V gene TRBV29-1; no definite D call. V was cut by 3 bases and J by 1 base, with 9 bases left in between. Germline assignment: CDR1 SQVTM and CDR2 ANQGSEA. This CDR3 has 13 amino acids. The CDR3 protein is CSVDPGLNYGYTF. CDR3 bases: TGCAGCGTTGATCCCGGACTTAACTATGGCTACACCTTC.

This chain links TRBV2 with TRBJ2-1; 7 bases agree with TRBD1. Germline V CDR1 and CDR2: SNHLY, FYNNEI. This CDR3 contains 15 residues. Trimming took 7 bases from V and 0 from J; bases not matched to a gene: 6. As DNA, the CDR3 is TGTGCCAGCACCTACAGGGGAATCTCCTACAATGAGCAGTTCTTC. The encoded protein is CASTYRGISYNEQFF.

The chain has TRBV30 and TRBJ2-3; a possible D gene is TRBD2 (5 bases). CDR3 length: 13 amino acids. V shed 0 bases and J shed 3 bases, with 7 bases lying between them. Looked up from germline, CDR1 is GTSNPN and CDR2 is SVGIG (reference sequence). The CDR3 sequence is CAWSVGVTDTQYF. The CDR3 DNA reads as TGTGCCTGGAGTGTCGGGGTTACAGATACGCAGTATTTT.

This clone has more than one count but fewer than ten. The chain employs TRBV5-1 and TRBJ1-4; D ambiguous. The CDR3 runs to 12 residues. Germline loops: CDR1 SGHRS, CDR2 YFSETQ. Trimming removed 4 bases from V and 7 bases from J, with 8 bases in between. DNA of the CDR3: TGCGCCAGCAGCGTGGCCGGTGAAAAACTGTTTTTT. Encoded protein: CASSVAGEKLFF.

This chain links TRBV2 with TRBJ2-1; D unresolved. This CDR3 is built from 15 residues. Germline V gives CDR1 SNHLY, CDR2 FYNNEI. The ends were cut back, 2 bases at V and 3 bases at J, with 11 bases in the middle. Here the CDR3 reads CASSEFRGGYNEQFF. The CDR3 DNA reads TGTGCCAGCAGTGAATTTCGTGGCGGCTACAATGAGCAGTTCTTC.

This clone was recorded only once. This chain joins TRBV4-3 and TRBJ1-1; a possible D gene is TRBD1 (6 bases). In germline, CDR1 is LGHNA, CDR2 YSLEER. Trimming took off 8 bases at V and 7 bases at J, with 17 bases between the two ends. This CDR3 has 13 amino acids. CDR3 bases: TGCGCCAGCGCGCGGACAGCGGAATATGAAGCTTTCTTT. This gives the protein CASARTAEYEAFF.

V usage is TRBV13 and J usage is TRBJ2-7; tentative D call: TRBD2 (6 bases). CDR1 and CDR2 (germline): PRHDT, FYEKMQ (reference sequence). With 3 bases removed from V and 4 bases from J, the gap between germline ends came to 19 bases. The CDR3 loop spans 16 amino acids. CDR3 nucleotide sequence: TGTGCCAGCAGCTTGTCGGACGGGACGGAGGGATACGAGCAGTACTTC. Amino acid sequence: CASSLSDGTEGYEQYF.

The CDR3 DNA reads TGTGCCAGCAGTCCCCGGGACTGGGGCAATGAGCAGTTCTTC. It translates to CASSPRDWGNEQFF. The rearrangement links TRBV6-1 to TRBJ2-1, with D possibly TRBD2 on 6 matching bases. Germline V gene lookup returns CDR1 MNHNS and CDR2 SASEGT. This CDR3 is 14 amino acids long. V dropped 5 bases and J dropped 6 bases, with 14 bases sitting between them.

The rearrangement links TRBV5-8 to TRBJ2-1; D is uncertain. From germline, CDR1 is SGHTS and CDR2 YDEGEE. With 2 bases removed from V and 3 bases from J, the gap between germline ends came to 3 bases. The CDR3 consists of 12 residues. The CDR3 loop reads CASSFNYNEQFF. In nucleotides, the CDR3 is TGTGCCAGCAGCTTCAACTACAATGAGCAGTTCTTC.

V is TRBV10-3 and J is TRBJ2-2; 7 nucleotides line up with TRBD1. With V trimmed by 6 bases and J by 6 bases, 4 bases remained unmatched. The CDR3 is 13 amino acids. Germline CDR1 is ENHRY and CDR2 is SYGVKD. This CDR3 is CAISGTAAGELFF. The DNA for the CDR3 is TGTGCCATCAGCGGGACAGCCGCCGGGGAGCTGTTTTTT.

The chain is built from TRBV7-2 and TRBJ2-5, with 12 bases matching TRBD2. With 4 bases clipped from V and 6 bases from J, the junction kept 9 bases outside the gene matches. The length of the CDR3 is 16 residues. The germline V gene encodes CDR1 SGHTA and CDR2 FQGNSA. The CDR3 protein is CASSSSTSGRSKTQYF. The CDR3 region has the DNA TGTGCCAGCAGCTCCAGCACTAGCGGGAGGTCGAAGACCCAGTACTTC.

The chain links TRBV13 to TRBJ2-1; 11 positions match TRBD2. V was clipped by 5 bases and J by 0 bases; unmatched bases: 3. Germline V gene lookup returns CDR1 PRHDT and CDR2 FYEKMQ (reference sequence). The CDR3 spans 16 residues. The CDR3 is CASSATSGSSYNEQFF. Here the CDR3 DNA reads TGTGCCAGCAGCGCTACTAGCGGGAGCTCCTACAATGAGCAGTTCTTC.